The rows below give T cell receptor beta chains drawn from one sample of a study of molecular identifiers for immune sequencing clone quantification. TCRdb redid the calling of the PCR reads with MiXCR, one entry per CDR3 protein. The repertoire holds about 65,000 distinct CDR3 sequences, with less than 20% as singletons. Sequencing was done on a sample of naive CD8+ T cells from blood, with Jurkat cell RNA spiked in. These receptor sequences come from a human donor in good health. Some libraries in this study had Jurkat cell RNA spiked in. Both conserved end residues are part of each CDR3. Fields, in order: CDR3 DNA, CDR3 protein, J gene, D gene, clone size, V gene. The D gene is left open where the match is weak. Only some rows state a clone size, as once, few, many or a class for expanded clones.

DNA: TGTGCCAGCAGCGAGAGCCTGGGGACTGAAGCTTTCTTT; CDR3: CASSESLGTEAFF; J: TRBJ1-1; D: -; size: few; V: TRBV9
DNA: TGTGCCACCAGCAGAGATGGCAATGAGCAGTTCTTC; CDR3: CATSRDGNEQFF; J: TRBJ2-1; D: -; size: many; V: TRBV15
DNA: TGTGCCAGCAGTTTAGGACAGGGCTACGGGGAGCTGTTTTTT; CDR3: CASSLGQGYGELFF; J: TRBJ2-2; D: TRBD1; size: many; V: TRBV27
DNA: TGTGCCAGCAGCGAAACAGGACCAGCGAACTACAATGAGCAGTTCTTC; CDR3: CASSETGPANYNEQFF; J: TRBJ2-1; D: -; size: -; V: TRBV2
DNA: TGCGCCAGCAGCCAAGGGGGGCTAGTTGCCTACGAGCAGTACTTC; CDR3: CASSQGGLVAYEQYF; J: TRBJ2-7; D: -; size: many; V: TRBV4-1
DNA: TGCAGCGTCGAGGACAGGGGGCTTCAAGAGACCCAGTACTTC; CDR3: CSVEDRGLQETQYF; J: TRBJ2-5; D: TRBD1; size: many; V: TRBV29-1
DNA: TGTGCCAGCAGCGGTGTGGGGGACAATGAGCAGTTCTTC; CDR3: CASSGVGDNEQFF; J: TRBJ2-1; D: -; size: few; V: TRBV11-2
DNA: TGTGCCAGCAGTGACTCGTTCGCTAGCGATGGGCCAGATACGCAGTATTTT; CDR3: CASSDSFASDGPDTQYF; J: TRBJ2-3; D: -; size: many; V: TRBV6-4
DNA: TGTGCCAGCAGCTTAGATTGGGACGTTACTCGGGGTGAAATAAACTACGAGCAGTACTTC; CDR3: CASSLDWDVTRGEINYEQYF; J: TRBJ2-7; D: -; size: -; V: TRBV11-3
DNA: TGTGCCAGCACCCCCGTGGACGGAGACTATAGGACTCAGCCCCAGCATTTT; CDR3: CASTPVDGDYRTQPQHF; J: TRBJ1-5; D: -; size: many; V: TRBV28
DNA: TGCAGTGCTAGCCCCCTTCTTTATACTACGGGACTAGCGGACCAAGAGACCCAGTACTTC; CDR3: CSASPLLYTTGLADQETQYF; J: TRBJ2-5; D: TRBD2; size: many; V: TRBV20-1
DNA: TGTGCCAGCAGTGGACCCGGACAGAACACTGAAGCTTTCTTT; CDR3: CASSGPGQNTEAFF; J: TRBJ1-1; D: -; size: many; V: TRBV6-1
DNA: TGTGCCATCGGCCTAGCGGTAGACACCGGGGAGCTGTTTTTT; CDR3: CAIGLAVDTGELFF; J: TRBJ2-2; D: TRBD2; size: many; V: TRBV10-3
DNA: TGTGCCTGGAGTGTACTCGGGGATGTTCAGTACTTC; CDR3: CAWSVLGDVQYF; J: TRBJ2-4; D: -; size: many; V: TRBV30
DNA: TGCGCCAGCAGCCAAACACGGTCGAGCAATGAAAAACTGTTTTTT; CDR3: CASSQTRSSNEKLFF; J: TRBJ1-4; D: -; size: many; V: TRBV4-1
DNA: TGTGCCAGCAGCCAAGATTATTATAGAACCACAGATACGCAGTATTTT; CDR3: CASSQDYYRTTDTQYF; J: TRBJ2-3; D: -; size: many; V: TRBV3-1
DNA: TGTGCCAGCAGCTTATTGTCGGAGGGGTCCTACTATGGCTGCACCTTC; CDR3: CASSLLSEGSYYGCTF; J: TRBJ1-2; D: -; size: many; V: TRBV7-9
DNA: TGCAGTGCTAGAAGCTTGGCAGATCTCTCCTACGAGCAGTACTTC; CDR3: CSARSLADLSYEQYF; J: TRBJ2-7; D: -; size: many; V: TRBV20-1
DNA: TGTGCCAGCAGTTTCGGGTATAATTCACCCCTCCACTTT; CDR3: CASSFGYNSPLHF; J: TRBJ1-6; D: -; size: many; V: TRBV12-3/TRBV12-4
DNA: TGTGCTAGTGGCCGTTCTGACCAGAACACCGGGGAGCTGTTTTTT; CDR3: CASGRSDQNTGELFF; J: TRBJ2-2; D: -; size: many; V: TRBV12-5
DNA: TGTGCCAGCAGTGAAGGAAGGGGGCTCACTGAAGCTTTCTTT; CDR3: CASSEGRGLTEAFF; J: TRBJ1-1; D: TRBD1; size: few; V: TRBV6-4
DNA: TGTGCCAGCAGCCAGGGCACCGGGGAGCCGTTTTTT; CDR3: CASSQGTGEPFF; J: TRBJ2-2; D: -; size: few; V: TRBV5-6
DNA: TGTGCCAGCTCCCGGGACTCCAACAATGAGCAGTTCTTC; CDR3: CASSRDSNNEQFF; J: TRBJ2-1; D: -; size: -; V: TRBV13
DNA: TGTGCCAGTAGTAGGGCAGGGGGCTACACTGAAGCTTTCTTT; CDR3: CASSRAGGYTEAFF; J: TRBJ1-1; D: TRBD1; size: many; V: TRBV19
DNA: TGTGCCAGCAGCCAAGATAAGGTAGCATGGACCACAGATACGCAGTATTTT; CDR3: CASSQDKVAWTTDTQYF; J: TRBJ2-3; D: -; size: many; V: TRBV3-1
DNA: TGCAGTGCTAGAGATCTCGGACTAGCGGGATGGGGGGAGACCCAGTACTTC; CDR3: CSARDLGLAGWGETQYF; J: TRBJ2-5; D: TRBD2; size: many; V: TRBV20-1
DNA: TGCGCCAGCAGCTCGAACACGGGGTGGTACACTGAAGCTTTCTTT; CDR3: CASSSNTGWYTEAFF; J: TRBJ1-1; D: -; size: -; V: TRBV5-1
DNA: TGTGCCAGCAGCTTGGCCCCGGAATCTAACTATGGCTACACCTTC; CDR3: CASSLAPESNYGYTF; J: TRBJ1-2; D: -; size: few; V: TRBV5-4
DNA: TGTGCCAGCAGCTCTCTCTCTCCTGAAGCTTTCTTT; CDR3: CASSSLSPEAFF; J: TRBJ1-1; D: -; size: few; V: TRBV11-3
DNA: TGTGCCAGTGGAGCGGGTACTACCTCCTACGAGCAGTACTTC; CDR3: CASGAGTTSYEQYF; J: TRBJ2-7; D: -; size: -; V: TRBV28
DNA: TGCGCCAGCAGCCAAGACGACCCTCTTGGGGAGTTCAGCGCCTACAATGAGCAGTTCTTC; CDR3: CASSQDDPLGEFSAYNEQFF; J: TRBJ2-1; D: -; size: many; V: TRBV4-1
DNA: TGCAGTGCTAGTGACCTGGTCCAGACTGAAGCTTTCTTT; CDR3: CSASDLVQTEAFF; J: TRBJ1-1; D: -; size: many; V: TRBV20-1
DNA: TGTGCCACTCACGAGCGCGAACTACAGGGCTACTATGGCTACACCTTC; CDR3: CATHERELQGYYGYTF; J: TRBJ1-2; D: -; size: many; V: TRBV12-3/TRBV12-4
DNA: TGTGCCAGCAGCCGGACAGGGTTAAGCTACGAGCAGTACTTC; CDR3: CASSRTGLSYEQYF; J: TRBJ2-7; D: TRBD1; size: many; V: TRBV7-9
DNA: TGTGCCAGCAGTCTCGGACTAGCGGGTCTAGAGACCCAGTACTTC; CDR3: CASSLGLAGLETQYF; J: TRBJ2-5; D: TRBD2; size: -; V: TRBV27
DNA: TGTGCCAGCAGCTTAACAGGTTCTCCCTACGAGCAGTACTTC; CDR3: CASSLTGSPYEQYF; J: TRBJ2-7; D: -; size: few; V: TRBV5-4
DNA: TGTGCCAGCAGATCACCGGGACAGTCGGGCAATCAGCCCCAGCATTTT; CDR3: CASRSPGQSGNQPQHF; J: TRBJ1-5; D: TRBD1; size: many; V: TRBV28
DNA: TGTGCCAGTGGTCCATCCTTGGGGGCCTACGAGCAGTACTTC; CDR3: CASGPSLGAYEQYF; J: TRBJ2-7; D: -; size: many; V: TRBV19
DNA: TGTGCCAGCAGTCTATGGGACAGGGGAAATTCACCCCTCCACTTT; CDR3: CASSLWDRGNSPLHF; J: TRBJ1-6; D: TRBD1; size: few; V: TRBV12-3/TRBV12-4
DNA: TGTGCCAGCAGCCCCCGAAGACAGTTCCAAGAGACCCAGTACTTC; CDR3: CASSPRRQFQETQYF; J: TRBJ2-5; D: -; size: -; V: TRBV11-1